These T cell receptor beta chains were read from a single sample in a study of cytomegalovirus exposure and HLA in healthy donors. Repertoires were generated with immunoSEQ multiplex PCR, while TCRdb's copy carries only in-frame clones and drops some. The table includes under 200,000 clones, over 75% detected once. Sequencing used PBMCs. The receptors were sampled from a woman aged 50 to 65 in good health and CMV-seronegative. Both conserved end residues are part of each CDR3. D genes are given only for firm matches. Part of the rows lack a size; the others show once, few, many or a class for expanded clones.

v_call: TRBV7-9
cdr3_length: 14
d_call: NA
j_call: TRBJ2-7
clone_size: NA
cdr3_aa: CASKKPGGSYEQYF
cdr3_nt: TGTGCCAGCAAGAAACCCGGGGGTTCGTACGAGCAGTACTTC

v_call: TRBV20-1
cdr3_length: 10
d_call: NA
j_call: TRBJ2-1
clone_size: once
cdr3_aa: CSAIWEEQFF
cdr3_nt: TGCAGTGCGATCTGGGAGGAGCAGTTCTTC

v_call: TRBV19
cdr3_length: 16
d_call: NA
j_call: TRBJ2-4
clone_size: NA
cdr3_aa: CASSIPPRGAKNIQYF
cdr3_nt: TGTGCCAGTAGTATCCCACCCAGGGGAGCCAAAAACATTCAGTACTTC

v_call: TRBV5-1
cdr3_length: 16
d_call: TRBD1
j_call: TRBJ2-7
clone_size: NA
cdr3_aa: CASSIDPGGKGYEQYF
cdr3_nt: TGCGCCAGCAGCATCGACCCAGGGGGCAAGGGCTACGAGCAGTACTTC

v_call: TRBV9
cdr3_length: 19
d_call: TRBD1
j_call: TRBJ1-3
clone_size: NA
cdr3_aa: CASSVAPPGQSHSGNTIYF
cdr3_nt: TGTGCCAGCAGCGTAGCCCCCCCGGGACAGAGCCACTCTGGAAACACCATATATTTT

v_call: TRBV10-3
cdr3_length: 15
d_call: TRBD1
j_call: TRBJ2-7
clone_size: NA
cdr3_aa: CAISDTGTGSYEQYF
cdr3_nt: TGTGCCATCAGTGACACCGGGACAGGCTCCTACGAGCAGTACTTC

v_call: TRBV7-9
cdr3_length: 18
d_call: TRBD2
j_call: TRBJ2-3
clone_size: NA
cdr3_aa: CASNPSTTSGRGTDTQYF
cdr3_nt: TGTGCCAGCAACCCTTCGACGACTAGCGGGAGGGGAACAGATACGCAGTATTTT

v_call: TRBV10-2
cdr3_length: 14
d_call: TRBD2
j_call: TRBJ2-3
clone_size: NA
cdr3_aa: CASRKLAGIDTQYF
cdr3_nt: TGCGCCAGCAGAAAACTAGCGGGCATAGATACGCAGTATTTT

v_call: TRBV5-1
cdr3_length: 15
d_call: NA
j_call: TRBJ1-6
clone_size: NA
cdr3_aa: CASSLDYADNSPLHF
cdr3_nt: TGCGCCAGCAGCTTGGATTATGCGGATAATTCACCCCTCCACTTT

v_call: TRBV28
cdr3_length: 14
d_call: NA
j_call: TRBJ2-2
clone_size: NA
cdr3_aa: CASSSRGYTGELFF
cdr3_nt: TGTGCCAGCAGTTCTCGGGGATACACCGGGGAGCTGTTTTTT

v_call: TRBV5-1
cdr3_length: 15
d_call: TRBD1
j_call: TRBJ2-2
clone_size: NA
cdr3_aa: CASIPGGVSSGELFF
cdr3_nt: TGCGCCAGCATCCCAGGGGGCGTTTCGAGTGGGGAGCTGTTTTTT

v_call: TRBV6-1
cdr3_length: 12
d_call: NA
j_call: TRBJ2-1
clone_size: NA
cdr3_aa: CASSRTSHEQFF
cdr3_nt: TGTGCCAGCAGCCGTACTAGCCACGAGCAGTTCTTC

v_call: TRBV4-1
cdr3_length: 13
d_call: TRBD1
j_call: TRBJ2-7
clone_size: NA
cdr3_aa: CASSPDRSSEQYF
cdr3_nt: TGCGCCAGCAGCCCGGACAGGAGTTCCGAGCAGTACTTC

v_call: TRBV4-1
cdr3_length: 16
d_call: NA
j_call: TRBJ2-7
clone_size: NA
cdr3_aa: CASSQERRSKSYEQYF
cdr3_nt: TGCGCCAGCAGCCAAGAGCGGCGGAGTAAATCCTACGAGCAGTACTTC

v_call: TRBV7-8
cdr3_length: 18
d_call: TRBD2
j_call: TRBJ2-3
clone_size: NA
cdr3_aa: CASSLGRGAGRLTDTQYF
cdr3_nt: TGTGCCAGCAGCTTAGGGCGGGGGGCAGGCCGACTCACAGATACGCAGTATTTT

v_call: TRBV28
cdr3_length: 14
d_call: NA
j_call: TRBJ1-1
clone_size: NA
cdr3_aa: CASIFRGRVTEAFF
cdr3_nt: TGTGCCAGCATTTTCCGAGGGCGAGTGACTGAAGCTTTCTTT

v_call: TRBV27
cdr3_length: 15
d_call: NA
j_call: TRBJ1-6
clone_size: NA
cdr3_aa: CASSLSPTNNSPLHF
cdr3_nt: TGTGCCAGCAGTTTATCACCTACTAATAATTCACCCCTCCACTTT

v_call: TRBV7-3
cdr3_length: 16
d_call: TRBD2
j_call: TRBJ2-1
clone_size: NA
cdr3_aa: CASSLGDRLAGSEQFF
cdr3_nt: TGTGCCAGCAGCTTAGGGGATCGGCTAGCGGGAAGTGAGCAGTTCTTC

v_call: TRBV9
cdr3_length: 16
d_call: NA
j_call: TRBJ2-7
clone_size: NA
cdr3_aa: CASSVGGAGNPYEQYF
cdr3_nt: TGTGCCAGCAGCGTAGGGGGAGCGGGCAACCCCTACGAGCAGTACTTC

v_call: TRBV13
cdr3_length: 14
d_call: NA
j_call: TRBJ1-1
clone_size: NA
cdr3_aa: CASSLARGRTEAFF
cdr3_nt: TGTGCCAGCAGCTTAGCCAGGGGACGGACTGAAGCTTTCTTT

v_call: TRBV29-1
cdr3_length: 11
d_call: NA
j_call: TRBJ2-1
clone_size: NA
cdr3_aa: CSVAGWNEQFF
cdr3_nt: TGCAGCGTTGCGGGATGGAATGAGCAGTTCTTC

v_call: TRBV27
cdr3_length: 16
d_call: NA
j_call: TRBJ2-7
clone_size: NA
cdr3_aa: CASSPAWGVFQYEQYF
cdr3_nt: TGTGCCAGCAGTCCCGCATGGGGCGTCTTTCAGTACGAGCAGTACTTC

v_call: TRBV7-2
cdr3_length: 15
d_call: NA
j_call: TRBJ2-1
clone_size: NA
cdr3_aa: CASSLNPGSYNEQFF
cdr3_nt: TGTGCCAGCAGCCTTAACCCGGGGTCCTACAATGAGCAGTTCTTC

v_call: TRBV9
cdr3_length: 15
d_call: NA
j_call: TRBJ2-5
clone_size: NA
cdr3_aa: CASSPEAQGQETQYF
cdr3_nt: TGTGCCAGCAGCCCGGAGGCCCAGGGGCAAGAGACCCAGTACTTC